This note documents a single T cell receptor (beta chain) sequence. Its specificity is not known. Germline CDR1 reads ENHRY; CDR2 reads SYGVKD. The CDR3 runs 15 residues. The J segment lost 11 bases and the V segment lost 1 base, leaving 8 bases of the junction unmatched. A minimum of 6.5 million PBMCs was isolated per sample. The data were taken from a study of blood T cells in healthy people across ages. In the study overall: Per every two T cells, about one barcoded beta molecule was captured by template switching.

Whole-study results and caveats: The CMV status of each donor remained undetermined, and this could have confounded shifts in expanded clonotypes. Unsorted PBMCs prevented conclusive naive versus antigen-experienced comparison.

Through a sample-barcoded 5' primer and a J-beta primer mix, a second PCR was run for roughly 6 to 12 cycles. TCRdb re-called the 5' RACE reads with MiXCR, one entry per CDR3 protein. This sample has 850,000 to 1,000,000 distinct CDR3 sequences; around 49% occur once, and the top ten carry around an eighth. The sequencing input was blood. The V call is TRBV10-3, the J call TRBJ2-5; TRBD2 matches at 12 bases. This clonotype was sampled from a man aged 30-40 years in good health. The CDR3 nucleotides are TGTGCCATCAGTGAGTTATCTAGCGGGAGGGATGAGCAGTACTTC. This encodes CAISELSSGRDEQYF.